The rows below give T cell receptor beta chains drawn from one sample of a study of shared clonotypes between healthy human individuals. Assay used: immunoSEQ multiplex PCR; TCRdb lists only in-frame clones, some missing. The table records roughly 1,500,000 clones, 98% of them present only once. The sample comprised naive CD4+ T cells sorted from blood. All receptors derive from a man aged 30-40 years in good health. CDR3s include the opening cysteine and the closing phenylalanine or tryptophan. D genes are given only for firm matches. Clone sizes are given selectively: once, few, many, or a class where the clone is expanded.

D | J | size | V | CDR3 | DNA
TRBD2 | TRBJ2-7 | once | TRBV7-2 | CASSSLAGSGYEQYF | TGTGCCAGCAGCTCATTAGCGGGATCCGGATACGAGCAGTACTTC
NA | TRBJ1-2 | NA | TRBV19 | CASSVGPYGYTF | TGTGCCAGTAGTGTAGGACCGTATGGCTACACCTTC
NA | TRBJ2-3 | NA | TRBV19 | CASSRRRGTDTQYF | TGTGCCAGTAGTAGGCGGCGGGGCACAGATACGCAGTATTTT
TRBD1 | TRBJ1-2 | NA | TRBV9 | CASSVGHTQGYDGYTF | TGTGCCAGCAGCGTAGGGCACACACAGGGGTACGATGGCTACACCTTC
NA | TRBJ2-1 | NA | TRBV11-1 | CASSLGFGLGHEQFF | TGTGCCAGCAGCCTCGGCTTCGGATTAGGACATGAGCAGTTCTTC
TRBD1 | TRBJ2-5 | NA | TRBV7-9 | CASSLGVTGGPDDQYF | TGTGCCAGCAGCTTAGGGGTAACAGGGGGCCCGGATGACCAGTACTTC
NA | TRBJ2-1 | NA | TRBV2 | CASSFSREGEQFF | TGTGCCAGCAGTTTTAGCAGGGAAGGGGAGCAGTTCTTC
NA | TRBJ1-5 | NA | TRBV5-1 | CASSLAGSSNQPQHF | TGCGCCAGCAGCTTGGCAGGGAGTAGCAATCAGCCCCAGCATTTT
NA | TRBJ2-1 | NA | TRBV18 | CASSPGQYNEQFF | TGTGCCAGCTCACCGGGTCAGTACAATGAGCAGTTCTTC
TRBD2 | TRBJ2-3 | NA | TRBV28 | CASLELAGVADTQYF | TGTGCCAGCCTAGAACTAGCGGGAGTTGCAGATACGCAGTATTTT
TRBD2 | TRBJ2-7 | NA | TRBV5-1 | CASSFSSGRTLLNEQYF | TGCGCCAGCAGCTTTTCTAGCGGGAGGACCCTCCTAAACGAGCAGTACTTC
TRBD1 | TRBJ1-1 | NA | TRBV6-5 | CASSTWDRATEAFF | TGTGCCAGCAGCACCTGGGACAGGGCCACTGAAGCTTTCTTT
NA | TRBJ1-1 | NA | TRBV6-1 | CASSEGTAMNTEAFF | TGTGCCAGCAGTGAAGGGACCGCTATGAACACTGAAGCTTTCTTT
NA | TRBJ1-1 | NA | TRBV18 | CASSPRGPQITEAFF | TGTGCCAGCTCACCAAGGGGACCCCAGATAACTGAAGCTTTCTTT
NA | TRBJ2-7 | NA | TRBV7-9 | CASSLALQMGRF | TGTGCCAGCAGCTTAGCGCTCCAGATGGGGCGCTTC
TRBD2 | TRBJ2-3 | NA | TRBV5-1 | CASSLAPSSGNTDTQYF | TGCGCCAGCAGCTTGGCCCCGTCTAGCGGGAACACAGATACGCAGTATTTT
NA | TRBJ2-6 | NA | TRBV10-2 | CASSEDGGSGANVLTF | TGCGCCAGCAGTGAGGATGGGGGGTCTGGGGCCAACGTCCTGACTTTC
TRBD1 | TRBJ1-2 | NA | TRBV18 | CASSPSVTGGGPNYGYTF | TGTGCCAGCTCACCAAGTGTTACAGGGGGCGGGCCTAACTATGGCTACACCTTC
NA | TRBJ2-3 | NA | TRBV6-5 | CASSYKGRYTDTQYF | TGTGCCAGCAGTTACAAAGGCAGGTACACAGATACGCAGTATTTT
NA | TRBJ2-2 | NA | TRBV5-1 | CASRSGSQLTGELFF | TGCGCCAGCAGGTCTGGCAGCCAACTCACCGGGGAGCTGTTTTTT
TRBD2 | TRBJ2-7 | NA | TRBV7-2 | CASTLAGGPYEQYF | TGTGCCAGCACCTTAGCGGGGGGACCCTACGAGCAGTACTTC
NA | TRBJ2-3 | NA | TRBV11-3 | CASSLTRPGAQYF | TGTGCCAGCAGCCTTACTAGACCTGGTGCGCAGTATTTT
NA | TRBJ2-1 | NA | TRBV20-1 | CSASFGQPFFF | TGCAGTGCTTCCTTCGGGCAGCCTTTCTTCTTC
NA | TRBJ1-4 | NA | TRBV7-9 | CASSDGIMTESNEKLFF | TGTGCCAGCAGCGACGGTATTATGACAGAATCTAATGAAAAACTGTTTTTT
NA | TRBJ2-1 | NA | TRBV28 | CASSSLGGTSYNEQFF | TGTGCCAGCAGTTCCCTGGGCGGGACCAGCTACAATGAGCAGTTCTTC
NA | TRBJ1-2 | NA | TRBV27 | CASSLLRGFYGYTF | TGTGCCAGCAGTTTATTGCGGGGGTTCTATGGCTACACCTTC